This TCR beta chain was found in a study of regulatory T cells in long-lasting Graves disease. On the study more broadly: Persistence in Graves' disease required over 5 years of antithyroid drugs plus positive TSH receptor antibodies. General observations from the study: Persistent disease preferred TRBV28, TRBJ1-2 and TRBJ2-5.

This CDR3 contains 13 residues. Germline CDR1 MNHEY, CDR2 SVGAGI. V was cut by 2 bases and J by 6 bases, with 10 bases left in between. In the case of this clonotype: Antigen unknown.

Time point of the sample: persistent/refractory GD, antithyroid drugs over 5 years with positive TRAb. RNA extracted from PBMCs served as the sequencing template. Building the TCR beta libraries relied on iRepertoire HTBI primers, and CDR3 regions underwent Arm-PCR. TCRdb called the multiplex PCR reads again in MiXCR, with one record for every CDR3 protein. Seen here are about 290,000 distinct CDR3 sequences, 22% observed once, and the top ten hold more than 55%. This sample comprised peripheral blood mononuclear cells (PBMCs), obtained when the disease was refractory, from a patient treated with antithyroid drugs. The sequence came from a female donor with Graves disease. This chain links TRBV6-5 with TRBJ1-1, with D possibly matching TRBD1 (5 bases). In nucleotides, the CDR3 is TGTGCCAGCAGTTACGTGGGGGTCCCTGAAGCTTTCTTT. Its translation: CASSYVGVPEAFF.